The next 7 T cell receptor beta chains were all read from a single sample in a study of blood T cell repertoires in COVID-19. Generated by immunoSEQ multiplex PCR, the TCRdb table keeps only in-frame clones and is missing some. The sample has about 200,000 clones; approximately 80% are singletons. The specimen sequenced was peripheral blood. These receptors were collected from a woman older than 75 with acute or convalescent COVID-19.

The rearrangement uses TRBV19 and TRBJ2-4; D perhaps matches TRBD1 (5 bases). V gave up 5 bases and J gave up 0 bases, with 17 bases separating them. This CDR3 region has 17 residues. Germline V gene sequence: CDR1 LNHDA, CDR2 SQIVND (reference sequence). CDR3 in amino acids: CASSVQAATLAKNIQYF. DNA of the CDR3: TGTGCCAGTAGTGTACAGGCAGCGACCCTAGCCAAAAACATTCAGTACTTC.

This chain links TRBV12-3 or TRBV12-4 with TRBJ1-2; 7 bases agree with TRBD1. With 4 bases clipped from V and 4 bases from J, the junction kept 3 bases outside the gene matches. This CDR3 spans 13 amino acids. CDR3 protein: CASSSQGFYGYTF. DNA of the CDR3: TGTGCCAGCAGTTCACAGGGGTTCTATGGCTACACCTTC.

The chain uses TRBV6-5 and TRBJ1-1, with D unclear. The germline CDR1 and CDR2 sequences are MNHEY and SVGAGI. V was trimmed by 10 bases and J by 3 bases, leaving 21 bases between them. This CDR3 region has 15 residues. The CDR3 DNA reads as TGTGCCACCTCTTCCCCCCGAGGAGGGTACACTGAAGCTTTCTTT. Its translation: CATSSPRGGYTEAFF.

The V gene is TRBV18, the J gene TRBJ1-1; the D gene is possibly TRBD1 (6 bases). This CDR3 is built from 15 residues. Germline-derived CDR1 and CDR2 are KGHSH and LQKENI. V was cut by 8 bases and J by 0 bases, with 16 bases left in between. The CDR3 DNA is TGTGCCAGCCGCCAAGACCAGGGGATGAACACTGAAGCTTTCTTT. This gives the protein CASRQDQGMNTEAFF.

The genes are TRBV5-1 and TRBJ1-4; 9 bases match TRBD1. Germline assignment: CDR1 SGHRS and CDR2 YFSETQ. V was pared by 0 bases and J by 6 bases, with 0 bases of the junction left unmatched. The CDR3 has 14 amino acids. The CDR3 protein is CASSLGTGDEKLFF. The DNA of the CDR3 is TGCGCCAGCAGCTTGGGGACAGGGGATGAAAAACTGTTTTTT. Full variable domain (rest looked up from reference TRBV5-1 and TRBJ1-4): KAGVTQTPRYLIKTRGQQVTLSCSPISGHRSVSWYQQTPGQGLQFLFEYFSETQRNKGNFPGRFSGRQFSNSRSEMNVSTLELGDSALYLCASSLGTGDEKLFFGSGTQLSVL.

The rearrangement joins TRBV19 to TRBJ1-5, with a tentative D call TRBD1 (5 bases). The length of the CDR3 is 14 residues. Trimming cost V 4 bases and J 2 bases, with 9 bases left between them. Per the germline V gene, CDR1 is LNHDA and CDR2 is SQIVND (reference sequence). CDR3 DNA sequence: TGTGCCAGTAGTAGTCCGGGGGGCAATCAGCCCCAGCATTTT. Its translation is CASSSPGGNQPQHF. Filled out from reference TRBV19 and TRBJ1-5, the complete variable domain reads DGGITQSPKYLFRKEGQNVTLSCEQNLNHDAMYWYRQDPGQGLRLIYYSQIVNDFQKGDIAEGYSVSREKKESFPLTVTSAQKNPTAFYLCASSSPGGNQPQHFGDGTRLSIL.

The V call is TRBV9, the J call TRBJ1-6, with D hard to call. CDR1 and CDR2 (germline): SGDLS, YYNGEE. The CDR3 has 14 amino acids. The germline V and J ends were trimmed by 1 base and 11 bases, with 13 bases remaining between them. The CDR3 DNA sequence: TGTGCCAGCAGCGTAACAGAAACCGCAACACCCCTCCACTTT. It is translated as CASSVTETATPLHF.